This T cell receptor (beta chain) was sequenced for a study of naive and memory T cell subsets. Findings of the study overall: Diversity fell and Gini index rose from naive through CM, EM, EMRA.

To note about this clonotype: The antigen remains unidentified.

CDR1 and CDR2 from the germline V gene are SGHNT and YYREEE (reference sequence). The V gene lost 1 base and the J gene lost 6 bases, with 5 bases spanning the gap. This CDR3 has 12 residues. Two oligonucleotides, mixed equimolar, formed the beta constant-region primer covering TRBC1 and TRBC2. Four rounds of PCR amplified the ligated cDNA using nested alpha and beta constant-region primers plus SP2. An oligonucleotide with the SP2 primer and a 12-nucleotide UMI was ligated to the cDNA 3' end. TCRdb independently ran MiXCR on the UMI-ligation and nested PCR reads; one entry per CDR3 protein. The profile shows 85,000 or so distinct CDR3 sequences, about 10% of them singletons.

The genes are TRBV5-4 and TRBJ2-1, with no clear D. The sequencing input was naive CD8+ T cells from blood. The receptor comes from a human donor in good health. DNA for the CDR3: TGTGCCAGCAGCTTGAGTGGCAATGAGCAGTTCTTC. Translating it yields CASSLSGNEQFF.